These 7 T cell receptor beta chains share one sample of origin, sequenced in a study of blood T cell repertoires in COVID-19. Measured with immunoSEQ multiplex PCR; TCRdb has only the in-frame clones, and not every one. The data hold some 270,000 clones, with approximately 85% observed a single time. Material for sequencing was PBMCs or T cells enriched from blood (not recorded which). Receptors originate from a woman in her 50s with acute COVID-19.

The chain is built from TRBV5-4 and TRBJ1-2; TRBD1 might be the D (5 bases). V shed 0 bases and J shed 4 bases, with 10 bases lying between them. CDR3 length equals 14 residues. Germline CDR1 SGHNT, CDR2 YYREEE (reference sequence). The CDR3 protein is CASSLVGVLYGYTF. The CDR3 coding sequence is TGTGCCAGCAGCTTGGTAGGGGTCCTCTATGGCTACACCTTC. The full variable domain, rest sourced from reference TRBV5-4 and TRBJ1-2, is ETGVTQSPTHLIKTRGQQVTLRCSSQSGHNTVSWYQQALGQGPQFIFQYYREEENGRGNFPPRFSGLQFPNYSSELNVNALELDDSALYLCASSLVGVLYGYTFGSGTRLTVV.

V is TRBV2 and J is TRBJ2-7, with 7 bases that match TRBD1. J gave up 0 bases and V 6 bases, and 5 bases lay outside the gene matches. The CDR3 sequence is 14 residues long. Germline CDR1 and CDR2: SNHLY and FYNNEI. The CDR3 bases are TGTGCCAGCAGGGGGACAGTCCTCTCCTACGAGCAGTACTTC. It yields the protein CASRGTVLSYEQYF.

The rearrangement links TRBV15 to TRBJ1-2, with D perhaps matching TRBD1 (6 bases). The CDR3 spans 13 residues. Per germline, CDR1 LNHNV and CDR2 YYDKDF (reference sequence). Deletions cut 5 bases from V and 4 bases from J, with 11 bases between. For the CDR3, the DNA is TGTGCCACCAGCCTCCTAGGGGGCTATGGCTACACCTTC. Residues: CATSLLGGYGYTF.

The chain couples TRBV4-1 to TRBJ1-4; D perhaps matches TRBD1 (5 bases). CDR3 size: 14 residues. From germline, CDR1 is MGHRA and CDR2 YSYEKL. Trimming took 0 bases from V and 7 from J, leaving 9 bases between them. CDR3 sequence reads: CASSQEGASEKLFF. CDR3 nucleotides: TGCGCCAGCAGCCAAGAAGGGGCTAGTGAAAAACTGTTTTTT.

The chain links TRBV9 to TRBJ1-1, with D tentatively TRBD1 (5 bases). V lost 4 bases, J lost 1 base, and 8 bases lay in between. This CDR3 has 13 residues. Germline V CDR1 and CDR2: SGDLS, YYNGEE. The CDR3, as DNA: TGTGCCAGCAGCTCCGGGGGGAACACTGAAGCTTTCTTT. Translation: CASSSGGNTEAFF.

This clone was recorded a few times. The V call is TRBV19, the J call TRBJ2-5, with 9 bases that match TRBD2. V shed 5 bases and J 4 bases; nucleotides not matched to a gene: 8. The CDR3 has 15 amino acids. Germline V gene lookup returns CDR1 LNHDA and CDR2 SQIVND (reference sequence). The CDR3 sequence: CASSLQRGVGETQYF. Written as DNA, the CDR3 is TGTGCCAGTAGTCTTCAGCGGGGGGTAGGAGAGACCCAGTACTTC.

The chain recombines TRBV5-1 with TRBJ2-3; D is uncertain. The CDR3 totals 12 residues. Looked up from germline, CDR1 is SGHRS and CDR2 is YFSETQ. V lost 0 bases to trimming and J lost 11 bases, with 10 bases between them. CDR3 residues: CASSLGPQEQYF. In nucleotides, the CDR3 is TGCGCCAGCAGCTTGGGGCCCCAGGAGCAGTATTTT.